This T cell receptor beta chain emerged from a study of immune heterogeneity within non-small cell lung tumors. It was with 32 V and 13 J primers that multiplex PCR amplified TCR beta CDR3. One entry per CDR3 protein, called by TCRdb with MiXCR from the multiplex PCR reads. Of 5,000 to 6,500 distinct CDR3 sequences in the sample, roughly 18% were seen once. Study results and limitations: A moderate but significant correlation was observed between local T-cell clonality and local tumor mutational burden (R roughly 0.35). Identical dominant CDR3 beta clonotypes showed recurrence across tumor sites within a patient, and site-unique high-frequency clones were also present.

The starting template was genomic DNA from bulk tumor, approximately 620 ng per sample. Surgeons took several biopsies per primary tumor, spaced far apart, during surgery. The patients were newly diagnosed with non-small cell lung cancer, had not been treated, and had curative surgery. This CDR3 is built from 17 residues. Per the germline V gene, CDR1 is SGHTA and CDR2 is FQGNSA. J gave up 3 bases and V 2 bases, and 9 bases lay outside the gene matches. By frequency in the sample, this clonotype is medium-sized (0.01 to 0.1%). The antigen is not known. This receptor was obtained from a man in his forties with non-small cell lung cancer. Sequencing was carried out using lung tumor tissue. This chain uses TRBV7-2 with TRBJ2-1, with 8 nucleotides matching TRBD2. The CDR3 region has the DNA TGTGCCAGCAGCTTACCCCGCGGTAGCGGGAACTACAATGAGCAGTTCTTC. This encodes CASSLPRGSGNYNEQFF.